This T cell receptor (beta chain) comes out of a study of shared clonotypes between healthy human individuals. The CDR3 has 13 residues. The V gene's germline CDR1 is SGHAT and CDR2 FQNNGV. V was pared by 6 bases and J by 0 bases, with 8 bases between. General observations from the study: Researchers sampled blood only, noting tissue repertoires likely differ.

Investigators divided CD4+ cells into CD45RA+ naive and CD45RA-negative memory subsets. Only one count was recorded for this clone. Its antigen is currently unknown. Sequencing was performed with immunoSEQ multiplex PCR; in TCRdb, only in-frame clones are kept and a portion is missing. This table has 2 million to 3 million clones, approximately 92% appearing once. The TCR originated in a man aged 18 to 35 in good health. This chain joins TRBV11-2 and TRBJ1-1; D gene ambiguous. The sequenced material came from naive CD4+ T cells sorted from blood. The subset denotes: CD45RA+ positively selected. The CDR3 DNA follows: TGTGCCAGCAGTAACCCAGTGAACACTGAAGCTTTCTTT. Residues: CASSNPVNTEAFF.